The T cell receptor beta chain described here comes from a study of cytomegalovirus exposure and HLA in healthy donors. Study information: Prior work identified under 130 million unique TCR beta sequences in around 170 million T cells.

CDR1 and CDR2 from the germline V gene are PRHDT and FYEKMQ (reference sequence). The ends lost 5 bases at V and 9 bases at J; junction bases unmatched: 17. The CDR3 length is 18 residues. The PCR was carried out with 60 Vbeta primers and 13 Jbeta primers. Libraries were prepared by immunoSEQ multiplex PCR; TCRdb keeps only in-frame clonotypes and omits some of them. The sample includes 100,000 to 150,000 clones, roughly 82% of them seen just once. This sequence was found in a man aged 50 or older in good health and CMV-seronegative. Sequencing was carried out using PBMCs. The rearrangement joins TRBV13 to TRBJ2-1, with 12 positions matching TRBD2. CDR3 residues: CASSPTGWLAGGTGEQFF. The CDR3 coding sequence is TGTGCCAGCAGCCCCACCGGGTGGCTAGCGGGGGGGACCGGTGAGCAGTTCTTC.